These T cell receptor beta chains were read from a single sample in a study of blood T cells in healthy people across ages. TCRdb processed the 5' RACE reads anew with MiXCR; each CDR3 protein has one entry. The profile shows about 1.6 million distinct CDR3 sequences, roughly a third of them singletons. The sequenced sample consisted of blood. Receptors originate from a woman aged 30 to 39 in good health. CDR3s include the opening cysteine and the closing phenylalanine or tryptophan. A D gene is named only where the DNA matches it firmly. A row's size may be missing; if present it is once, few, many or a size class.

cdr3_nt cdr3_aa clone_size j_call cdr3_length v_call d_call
TGTGCCAGCAGTTTATTAAGGGAGGTTATTGGTACGCAGTATTTT CASSLLREVIGTQYF few TRBJ2-3 15 TRBV27 NA
TGTGCCAGCAGCCCCGGCCCTCACACGGACTATGGCTACACCTTC CASSPGPHTDYGYTF NA TRBJ1-2 15 TRBV9 NA
TGTGCCAGCAGCCTCCTCGCTGGGGACTCCTACAATGAGCAGTTCTTC CASSLLAGDSYNEQFF NA TRBJ2-1 16 TRBV27 NA
TGTGCCAGCAGCTTCGAGTCCACCGGGGAGCTGTTTTTT CASSFESTGELFF NA TRBJ2-2 13 TRBV5-5 NA
TGTGCCAGCAGTTTGGGATTAGACCTCGGTAACATTCAGTACTTC CASSLGLDLGNIQYF NA TRBJ2-4 15 TRBV28 NA
TGTGCCAGCTCACATGGATACGGGGACGGAGGATTCTACGAGCAGTACTTC CASSHGYGDGGFYEQYF once TRBJ2-7 17 TRBV18 NA
TGCAGTGCTAGAGGGGTCCCAGGGGAGACTGAAGCTTTCTTT CSARGVPGETEAFF NA TRBJ1-1 14 TRBV20-1 NA
TGTGCCAGCAGCTCCGACTGGGGTGAGCAGTTCTTC CASSSDWGEQFF NA TRBJ2-1 12 TRBV7-2 NA
TGCAACGTTGACCCAACCTCTGTGGGGTTGGGAGAGACCCAGTACTTC CNVDPTSVGLGETQYF NA TRBJ2-5 16 TRBV29-1 NA
TGCAGTGCCACCGAGAACTACGAGCAGTACTTC CSATENYEQYF many TRBJ2-7 11 TRBV20-1 NA
TGTGCCATCAGTGAGCCCGGGACTAGCGTGACGGATACGCAGTATTTT CAISEPGTSVTDTQYF many TRBJ2-3 16 TRBV10-3 TRBD2
TGCAGTGCTAGTAGGCGGGACGAGCAGTACTTC CSASRRDEQYF NA TRBJ2-7 11 TRBV20-1 NA
TGTGCCAGCAGTTCTTATTTTTACACTGAAGCTTTCTTT CASSSYFYTEAFF NA TRBJ1-1 13 TRBV27 NA
TGTGCCAGCACCGTGTACAGGGCAGAGTGCCTACCTTACCAAGAGACCCAGTACTTC CASTVYRAECLPYQETQYF NA TRBJ2-5 19 TRBV7-3 NA
TGTGCCAGCAGTTCCGCAGGGACGAGCAGCTACACCTTC CASSSAGTSSYTF NA TRBJ1-2 13 TRBV28 NA
TGCGCCAGCAGCGCGACAGGGTACTACGAGCAGTACTTC CASSATGYYEQYF few TRBJ2-7 13 TRBV4-1 TRBD1
TGCGCCAGCAGCTTTTTGGTCACCGGGGAGCTGTTTTTT CASSFLVTGELFF NA TRBJ2-2 13 TRBV5-1 NA
TGTGCTAGCAGCGCCCCAGGGGGGGAGGTGACGCAGTATTTT CASSAPGGEVTQYF NA TRBJ2-3 14 TRBV9 NA
TGTGCCAGCAGCCCACGGATCGATAATTCACCCCTCCACTTT CASSPRIDNSPLHF NA TRBJ1-6 14 TRBV11-2 NA
TGTGCCAGCAGCCAGATAAGACTAGCGGGTAATACGCAGTATTTT CASSQIRLAGNTQYF few TRBJ2-3 15 TRBV3-1 TRBD2
TGTGCCAGCAGCCGGTCCTTCGCATCCTACGAGCAGTACTTC CASSRSFASYEQYF few TRBJ2-7 14 TRBV3-1 NA
TGTGCCAGCAGCTCACGATTTTTAGGAAACGCGAACACCGGGGAGCTGTTTTTT CASSSRFLGNANTGELFF few TRBJ2-2 18 TRBV7-3 NA
TGTGCCAGCAGCTTCCGACTAGCGGGGAAGTACGAGCAGTACTTC CASSFRLAGKYEQYF few TRBJ2-7 15 TRBV5-6 TRBD2
TGTGCCAGCAGACCCGGACAGACCCCTAACTATGGCTACACCTTC CASRPGQTPNYGYTF once TRBJ1-2 15 TRBV2 NA
TGTGCCAGCAGCGATCTGACAATACTAGCGGGAGGGTACGAGCAGTACTTC CASSDLTILAGGYEQYF once TRBJ2-7 17 TRBV2 TRBD2
TGTGCCAGCACCATAGCGGGAGGCCTCTCCTACAATGAGCAGTTCTTC CASTIAGGLSYNEQFF NA TRBJ2-1 16 TRBV5-6 TRBD2
TGTGCCAGCAGCTCTCTTTCAGAAGCAGGAAGCTCCTATGGCTACACCTTC CASSSLSEAGSSYGYTF NA TRBJ1-2 17 TRBV7-9 NA
TGTGCCTACTCGGACCGTTACGAGCAGTACTTC CAYSDRYEQYF NA TRBJ2-7 11 TRBV30 NA
TGTGCCAGCAGCGCCAGGGTCGGGGGGGGCCAAAACAATGAGCAGTTCTTC CASSARVGGGQNNEQFF few TRBJ2-1 17 TRBV7-2 TRBD2
TGCGCCAGCAGCCCGGAGGGGGTTAGAACTAATGAAAAACTGTTTTTT CASSPEGVRTNEKLFF NA TRBJ1-4 16 TRBV5-1 NA
TGTGCCAGCAGCCCATTTCGCCCGACAGGGACTTTTGACTATGGCTACACCTTC CASSPFRPTGTFDYGYTF NA TRBJ1-2 18 TRBV5-6 TRBD1
TGTGCCAGCAGCGCCCAGGGGGACTCCTACAATGAGCAGTTCTTC CASSAQGDSYNEQFF NA TRBJ2-1 15 TRBV9 TRBD1
TGCGCCAGCAGCCCCTACGGGGCTAGCACAGATACGCAGTATTTT CASSPYGASTDTQYF NA TRBJ2-3 15 TRBV5-1 NA
TGTGCCAGCAGCCTGACCCGACTCAGCGATGAGCAGTTCTTC CASSLTRLSDEQFF NA TRBJ2-1 14 TRBV7-2 NA
TGTGCCAGCAGCGTAGAGGACAGTTCCTACGAGCAGTACTTC CASSVEDSSYEQYF few TRBJ2-7 14 TRBV9 NA
TGCGCCAGCAGCTTGGGAATATTAGGTTCACCCCTCCACTTT CASSLGILGSPLHF NA TRBJ1-6 14 TRBV5-1 NA
TGTGCCAGCAGCTTGACGCTGAGCCGAATTAACACTGAAGCTTTCTTT CASSLTLSRINTEAFF NA TRBJ1-1 16 TRBV5-5 NA
TGCAGCGTTGAAGATAATCAGGACAGGGGTAATGGCTACACCTTC CSVEDNQDRGNGYTF NA TRBJ1-2 15 TRBV29-1 TRBD1
TGTGCCAGCAGTGACCACAGGGGGCATCAGCCCCAGCATTTT CASSDHRGHQPQHF many TRBJ1-5 14 TRBV25-1 TRBD1
TGCGCCAGCAGCCAAGACCCCGGGACAGGGCCCTCCTACGAGCAGTACTTC CASSQDPGTGPSYEQYF once TRBJ2-7 17 TRBV4-1 TRBD1
TGCAGTGCCGGACTAGCGGGTCCGGATGAGCAGTTCTTC CSAGLAGPDEQFF NA TRBJ2-1 13 TRBV20-1 TRBD2
TGCGCCAGCAGCTTCTCTAGCGGGGGGGGTGATGAGCAGTTCTTC CASSFSSGGGDEQFF few TRBJ2-1 15 TRBV5-1 TRBD2
TGCGCCAGCGGGGAGAAAGGCACTTCTAACTATGGCTACACCTTC CASGEKGTSNYGYTF NA TRBJ1-2 15 TRBV10-2 NA
TGTGCCAACAGTGTAAAGCGAAACGGCGAGCAGTACTTC CANSVKRNGEQYF NA TRBJ2-7 13 TRBV2 NA
TGCAGCGCAAAGACAGGTATAAACACTGAAGCTTTCTTT CSAKTGINTEAFF NA TRBJ1-1 13 TRBV29-1 NA
TGTGCCCGCGAGGGAGGCGGAGGCTATGGCTACACCTTC CAREGGGGYGYTF NA TRBJ1-2 13 TRBV28 NA
TGCGCCAGCGAGGGGTCTGGACTCAGCGGGGAGCTGTTTTTT CASEGSGLSGELFF few TRBJ2-2 14 TRBV4-1 NA
TGCAGTGGGAGGACTAGCGCCTACGGGGAGCAGTACTTC CSGRTSAYGEQYF NA TRBJ2-7 13 TRBV20-1 TRBD2
TGCAGTGCTAGAGGGGGCAGGAACAATGAGCAGTTCTTC CSARGGRNNEQFF few TRBJ2-1 13 TRBV20-1 NA
TGCGCCAGCAGCCAGGGACATAGCAATCAGCCCCAGCATTTT CASSQGHSNQPQHF NA TRBJ1-5 14 TRBV4-1 NA
TGTGCCAGCAGCTCCAGACTAGCGGAGGGCTACGAGCAGTACTTC CASSSRLAEGYEQYF few TRBJ2-7 15 TRBV3-1 TRBD2
TGTGCCAGCAGTGGGCACTCTACAGGCGCCTATGGCTACACCTTC CASSGHSTGAYGYTF NA TRBJ1-2 15 TRBV25-1 NA